The 5 T cell receptor beta chains reported below all come from one sample, sequenced in a study of blood T cell repertoires in COVID-19. TCRdb keeps only in-frame clones here, not all; method: immunoSEQ multiplex PCR. Of 130,000 to 150,000 clones detected, over 75% appear once; the ten largest clones hold 1.5% to 2%. The sequencing sample was made of peripheral blood. These receptors came from a woman in her 50s with acute or convalescent COVID-19.

The chain employs TRBV25-1 and TRBJ1-1; no reliable D call. Germline V gene sequence: CDR1 MGHDK, CDR2 SYGVNS. The CDR3 covers 13 residues. Trimming shortened V by 5 bases and J by 11 bases, and 18 bases separated the two germline ends. The CDR3 bases are TGTGCCAGCAGTCCCTACGCGGGCCGAGGGGCTTTCTTT. Protein product: CASSPYAGRGAFF.

This chain uses TRBV2 with TRBJ2-1; 9 bases are shared with TRBD2. Losses at the gene ends were 5 bases for V and 5 bases for J; bases not matched to a gene: 10. The CDR3 has 16 amino acids. The germline gives CDR1 SNHLY, CDR2 FYNNEI. CDR3 in amino acids: CASSLLSGRTNNEQFF. The CDR3, as DNA: TGTGCCAGCAGTCTCCTAAGCGGGAGGACAAACAATGAGCAGTTCTTC.

The genes are TRBV18 and TRBJ1-5; a weak D match, TRBD1 (5 bases). The CDR3 is made up of 13 amino acids. CDR1 and CDR2 from the germline V gene are KGHSH and LQKENI. Trimming cost V 6 bases and J 4 bases, with 10 bases left between them. The CDR3 DNA follows: TGTGCCAGCTCTCTAGGGGTTAATCAGCCCCAGCATTTT. Translated, it gives CASSLGVNQPQHF. Drawing the rest from reference TRBV18 and TRBJ1-5, the complete variable domain is NAGVMQNPRHLVRRRGQEARLRCSPMKGHSHVYWYRQLPEEGLKFMVYLQKENIIDESGMPKERFSAEFPKEGPSILRIQQVVRGDSAAYFCASSLGVNQPQHFGDGTRLSIL.

This chain uses TRBV6-5 with TRBJ1-2; 7 nucleotides line up with TRBD1. The CDR3 spans 13 residues. Germline V gene lookup returns CDR1 MNHEY and CDR2 SVGAGI. Germline trimming cut 5 bases from V and 4 bases from J; bases unmatched to any gene: 4. CDR3 DNA sequence: TGTGCCAGCAGTCTGGACAGGAGCTATGGCTACACCTTC. Translated: CASSLDRSYGYTF.

The chain is built from TRBV27 and TRBJ1-5; D is perhaps TRBD1 (5 bases). Trimming took off 1 base at V and 3 bases at J, with 22 bases between the two ends. This CDR3 comprises 19 residues. CDR1 is MNHEY and CDR2 is SMNVEV in the germline V gene (reference sequence). The CDR3 nucleotides are TGTGCCAGCAGTTTATATGGGGGACTGTTACAGCGCTCCAATCAGCCCCAGCATTTT. Translation gives CASSLYGGLLQRSNQPQHF.